This T cell receptor (beta chain) originates from a study of identifying expanded T cells in peripheral blood. Germline loops: CDR1 GTSNPN, CDR2 SVGIG (reference sequence). Germline trimming cut 2 bases from V and 6 bases from J; bases unmatched to any gene: 7. This CDR3 is 16 amino acids long. Produced via immunoSEQ multiplex PCR; TCRdb's table is partial and in-frame only. The sample lists about 91,000 clones; about 91% were seen once. This TCR derives from a person between 18 and 75 years old in good health. The chain links TRBV30 to TRBJ2-3; 14 bases are shared with TRBD2. The sequenced sample was blood. The CDR3 here is CAWSSFGTSGSDTQYF. In DNA form, the CDR3 reads TGTGCCTGGAGTTCGTTCGGGACTAGCGGGAGTGATACGCAGTATTTT.